The 29 T cell receptor beta chains below all came from one sample that was sequenced in a study of cytomegalovirus exposure and HLA in healthy donors. The PCR ran on 60 Vbeta and 13 Jbeta primers. TCRdb's table, derived via immunoSEQ multiplex PCR, lists solely in-frame clones and lacks some. The profile shows approximately 140,000 clones, 75% to 80% of them singletons. The sequenced material came from PBMCs. These receptors came from a woman aged 45-60 years in good health and CMV-seronegative.

The table lists this clone with a count of one. V and J are TRBV4-1 and TRBJ2-3, with D possibly TRBD2 on 7 matching bases. Trimming cost V 1 base and J 6 bases, with 20 bases left between them. The CDR3 is 17 amino acids. CDR1 and CDR2 from the germline V gene are MGHRA and YSYEKL. CDR3 in amino acids: CASSQVGMGGAQDTQYF. In nucleotides, the CDR3 is TGCGCCAGCAGCCAAGTGGGGATGGGGGGGGCCCAGGATACGCAGTATTTT.

This clone was observed a few times. The chain joins TRBV7-6 to TRBJ1-1; D gene ambiguous. The CDR3 extends over 13 amino acids. From germline, CDR1 is SGHVS and CDR2 FNYEAQ. V was clipped by 5 bases and J by 1 base, with 8 bases between them. CDR3 residues: CASSGVENTEAFF. CDR3 sequence (DNA): TGTGCCAGCAGCGGAGTAGAGAACACTGAAGCTTTCTTT.

This sequence joins TRBV28 and TRBJ2-2, with 8 bases lining up with TRBD1. The CDR3 covers 14 residues. J lost 8 bases, V lost 5 bases, and 7 bases had no gene match. Per the germline V gene, CDR1 is MDHEN and CDR2 is SYDVKM. CDR3 loop: CASSLGQVGGELFF. For the CDR3, the DNA is TGTGCCAGCAGTCTGGGACAGGTCGGTGGGGAGCTGTTTTTT.

The J gene is TRBJ1-4, the V gene TRBV25-1, with 8 bases fitting TRBD1. The V gene end was trimmed by 1 base and the J gene end by 8 bases; junction bases not matched to a gene: 6. CDR1 and CDR2 from the germline V gene are MGHDK and SYGVNS. The CDR3 runs 15 residues. The CDR3 DNA is TGTGCCAGCAGTGAATCCGGGACAGGTGGCGAAAAACTGTTTTTT. Protein: CASSESGTGGEKLFF.

This clone was found once. The chain employs TRBV10-3 and TRBJ1-5, with 9 bases fitting TRBD1. This CDR3 is 14 amino acids long. V trimming: 5 bases; J trimming: 5 bases; junction bases outside the gene matches: 4. In germline, CDR1 is ENHRY, CDR2 SYGVKD. CDR3 sequence reads: CAISSDRGDQPQHF. Written as DNA, the CDR3 is TGTGCCATCAGTTCTGACAGGGGGGATCAGCCCCAGCATTTT.

The CDR3 bases are TGTGCCAGCAGTTTGGCAGGGGGTATGAGGCACAATGAGCAGTTCTTC. It translates to CASSLAGGMRHNEQFF. V and J are TRBV27 and TRBJ2-1, with 7 positions matching TRBD1. Losses at the gene ends were 3 bases for V and 5 bases for J; bases not matched to a gene: 10. Germline V gene lookup returns CDR1 MNHEY and CDR2 SMNVEV (reference sequence). The CDR3 totals 16 residues.

J is TRBJ1-5 and V is TRBV6-5; D is undetermined. CDR1 and CDR2 from the germline V gene are MNHEY and SVGAGI. The V and J ends lost 7 bases and 7 bases respectively, with 17 bases between them. The CDR3 runs to 14 residues. In DNA form, the CDR3 reads TGTGCCAGCAAATCGACGGGTTCGGGGCAGCCCCAGCATTTT. Translated, it gives CASKSTGSGQPQHF.

As regards this clone: Germline is not matched at one junction end, which may reflect a read error. The chain uses TRBV7-7 and TRBJ1-4, with a weak D call TRBD1 (6 bases). The CDR3 has 15 amino acids. Germline V gene lookup returns CDR1 SSHAT and CDR2 FNYEAQ (reference sequence). The CDR3 sequence: CASSPTGSTNEKLFF. The CDR3 DNA sequence: TGTGCTAGCAGCCCCACAGGGTCGACTAATGAAAAACTGTTTTTT. Together with reference TRBV7-7 and TRBJ1-4, the CDR3 gives the full variable domain: GAGVSQSPRYKVTKRGQDVTLRCDPISSHATLYWYQQALGQGPEFLTYFNYEAQPDKSGLPSDRFSAERPEGSISTLTIQRTEQRDSAMYRCASSPTGSTNEKLFFGSGTQLSVL.

J is TRBJ1-5 and V is TRBV19; 9 positions agree with TRBD1. This CDR3 is built from 13 residues. V was pared by 10 bases and J by 7 bases, with 8 bases of the junction left unmatched. The germline V gene has CDR1 LNHDA and CDR2 SQIVND (reference sequence). The CDR3 DNA follows: TGTGCCACCGGACAGGGGACGAGACAGCCCCAGCATTTT. Amino acids: CATGQGTRQPQHF.

The CDR3 DNA sequence: TGTGCCAGCAGTCCGAGGGTAGCGGGCCCCGCACAAGAGACCCAGTACTTC. It encodes CASSPRVAGPAQETQYF. J is TRBJ2-5 and V is TRBV27; TRBD2 matches 7 bases. CDR1 is MNHEY, CDR2 SMNVEV, per germline (reference sequence). Losses at the gene ends were 5 bases for V and 2 bases for J; bases not matched to a gene: 14. The CDR3 runs to 17 residues.

This chain connects TRBV6-6 to TRBJ1-2, with TRBD1 identical over 7 bases. V shed 0 bases, J shed 3 bases, and the junction held 7 bases outside the gene matches. Per germline, CDR1 MNHNY and CDR2 SVGAGI (reference sequence). This CDR3 comprises 16 residues. CDR3: CASSYSGWQGDYGYTF. CDR3 sequence (DNA): TGTGCCAGCAGTTACTCGGGGTGGCAGGGGGACTATGGCTACACCTTC.

The rearrangement links TRBV18 to TRBJ2-7; D perhaps matches TRBD1 (5 bases). Trimming took off 3 bases at V and 2 bases at J, with 11 bases between the two ends. Germline values: CDR1 KGHSH, CDR2 LQKENI. The CDR3 totals 14 residues. CDR3 region: CASSPSDIPYEQYF. CDR3 in DNA: TGTGCCAGCTCACCCTCGGACATCCCCTACGAGCAGTACTTC.

This sequence joins TRBV2 and TRBJ2-5, with D maybe TRBD1 (6 bases). The J call may be faulty, since TRBJ2-7 better matches the DNA end. The CDR3 extends over 12 amino acids. The germline V gene encodes CDR1 SNHLY and CDR2 FYNNEI. As DNA, the CDR3 is TGTCTCACAGGGAGATCGGCCTACGAGCAGTACTTC. Translating gives CLTGRSAYEQYF.

The chain links TRBV7-8 to TRBJ2-5; perhaps TRBD1 as D (5 bases). V was clipped by 5 bases and J by 1 base, with 8 bases between them. This CDR3 region has 13 residues. CDR1 and CDR2 from the germline V gene are SGHVS and FQNEAQ. CDR3 in DNA: TGTGCCAGCAGCGTACAGGCCCAAGAGACCCAGTACTTC. Its translation: CASSVQAQETQYF.

The V and J genes are TRBV6-1 and TRBJ2-5, with 9 bases fitting TRBD1. The DNA end is a closer match to TRBJ2-7, so the J assignment may be wrong. CDR3 length: 14 amino acids. Germline CDR1 is MNHNS and CDR2 is SASEGT. The CDR3 here is CASSVRDRVYEQYF. In nucleotides, the CDR3 is TGTGCCAGCAGTGTACGGGACAGGGTCTACGAGCAGTACTTC.

The chain couples TRBV28 to TRBJ1-1; TRBD1 agrees at 7 bases. The CDR3 loop spans 15 amino acids. Germline V CDR1 and CDR2: MDHEN, SYDVKM. Losses at the gene ends were 5 bases for V and 1 base for J; bases not matched to a gene: 7. CDR3 loop: CASSKTGTANTEAFF. The CDR3 DNA is TGTGCCAGCAGTAAAACCGGGACAGCGAACACTGAAGCTTTCTTT.

The CDR3 loop is CASHRRGGQGDTQYF. DNA for the CDR3: TGTGCCAGCCACAGAAGAGGGGGCCAGGGAGATACGCAGTATTTT. The gene calls are TRBV2 and TRBJ2-3, with TRBD1 matching over 7 bases. Germline lookup yields CDR1 SNHLY and CDR2 FYNNEI. Trimming took 8 bases from V and 5 from J; bases not matched to a gene: 13. CDR3 length: 15 amino acids.

The chain combines TRBV18 with TRBJ1-4; no firm D call. The CDR3 is 18 residues long. The V and J ends lost 3 bases and 0 bases respectively, with 17 bases between them. Germline values: CDR1 KGHSH, CDR2 LQKENI. CDR3 in DNA: TGTGCCAGCTCACCTAACCCGCAAAATCCTACAACTAATGAAAAACTGTTTTTT. Protein sequence: CASSPNPQNPTTNEKLFF.

Details on this clone: The junction and the germline gene differ at one end; a read error may be behind it. Other DNA sequences in the sample encode the same CDR3. The chain links TRBV7-8 to TRBJ2-5; D perhaps matches TRBD1 (6 bases). CDR1 is SGHVS, CDR2 FQNEAQ, per germline. The length of the CDR3 is 13 residues. CDR3 sequence (DNA): TGTGCCAGCAGCGAAGGACAGCAAGAGACTCAGTACTTC. Translating gives CASSEGQQETQYF. The full variable domain, in which reference TRBV7-8 and TRBJ2-5 provide the parts outside the CDR3, is GAGVSQSPRYKVAKRGQDVALRCDPISGHVSLFWYQQALGQGPEFLTYFQNEAQLDKSGLPSDRFFAERPEGSVSTLKIQRTQQEDSAVYLCASSEGQQETQYFGPGTRLLVL.

The chain is built from TRBV6-5 and TRBJ2-5; 12 nucleotides line up with TRBD2. Germline CDR1 reads MNHEY; CDR2 reads SVGAGI. The trim removed 5 bases at V and 5 bases at J, leaving 6 bases unmatched. The CDR3 runs to 15 residues. The CDR3 is CASSPGLAGSETQYF. The CDR3 DNA reads TGTGCCAGCAGTCCGGGACTAGCGGGCAGTGAGACCCAGTACTTC.

This clone was seen only a few times. The rearrangement links TRBV2 to TRBJ1-6; D may be TRBD1 (6 bases). The CDR3 extends over 16 amino acids. Trimming took 9 bases from V and 0 from J, leaving 15 bases between them. Germline assignment: CDR1 SNHLY and CDR2 FYNNEI. For the CDR3, the DNA is TGTGCCAGTAGGGAGAGGGGGAGCTCCTATAATTCACCCCTCCACTTT. Its translation is CASRERGSSYNSPLHF.

The chain carries TRBV19 and TRBJ2-7; 9 bases agree with TRBD1. The CDR3 loop spans 14 amino acids. Trimming at V came to 6 bases and at J to 3 bases, leaving 6 bases not matched to a gene. Germline V gene data show CDR1 as LNHDA and CDR2 as SQIVND (reference sequence). Here the CDR3 reads CASRTGTGNYEQYF. As DNA, the CDR3 is TGTGCCAGTAGGACCGGGACAGGGAACTACGAGCAGTACTTC. The whole variable domain, remainder taken from reference TRBV19 and TRBJ2-7, is DGGITQSPKYLFRKEGQNVTLSCEQNLNHDAMYWYRQDPGQGLRLIYYSQIVNDFQKGDIAEGYSVSREKKESFPLTVTSAQKNPTAFYLCASRTGTGNYEQYFGPGTRLTVT.

J is TRBJ1-5 and V is TRBV28, with D maybe TRBD1 (5 bases). The CDR3 sequence is 14 residues long. Trimming stripped 1 base from V and 5 bases from J, with 9 bases between. Germline V gene data show CDR1 as MDHEN and CDR2 as SYDVKM. CDR3 bases: TGTGCCAGCAGTTTATTCAAGGGGTATCAGCCCCAGCATTTT. It encodes CASSLFKGYQPQHF.

CDR3 loop: CASSGLAVQETQYF. In nucleotides, the CDR3 is TGTGCCAGCAGTGGCCTAGCGGTACAAGAGACCCAGTACTTC. This sequence joins TRBV2 and TRBJ2-5; 7 bases agree with TRBD2. Trimming removed 4 bases from V and 2 bases from J; junction bases left unmatched: 4. This CDR3 has 14 amino acids. Germline CDR1 and CDR2: SNHLY and FYNNEI.

CDR3 in amino acids: CASSRSQGVDEQYF. For the CDR3, the DNA is TGTGCCAGCAGCCGCAGCCAGGGGGTCGACGAGCAGTACTTC. The chain uses TRBV7-9 and TRBJ2-7, with 7 positions matching TRBD1. The V gene end was trimmed by 5 bases and the J gene end by 5 bases; junction bases not matched to a gene: 9. CDR1 is SEHNR, CDR2 FQNEAQ, per germline (reference sequence). The CDR3 is made up of 14 amino acids.

CDR3 DNA: TGTGCCAGCAGTGATCCAGGGGGGAGCGTTGGCTACACCTTC. This translates into CASSDPGGSVGYTF. The chain joins TRBV6-1 to TRBJ1-2, with 7 bases fitting TRBD1. The CDR3 covers 14 residues. V dropped 3 bases and J dropped 7; count of bases not matched to a gene: 8. CDR1 and CDR2 from the germline V gene are MNHNS and SASEGT.

This clone turned up a few times. The V call is TRBV7-9, the J call TRBJ2-5; unclear D gene. Germline V CDR1 and CDR2: SEHNR, FQNEAQ (reference sequence). CDR3 length equals 13 residues. V lost 5 bases and J lost 2, with 9 bases in between. Here the CDR3 DNA reads TGTGCCAGCAGCGTAGACACACAAGAGACCCAGTACTTC. Translating gives CASSVDTQETQYF.

The sample holds a few counts of this clone. This sequence joins TRBV7-2 and TRBJ2-4; TRBD2 is a possible D gene (6 bases). Trimming took 7 bases from V and 2 from J, leaving 12 bases between them. The CDR3 is made up of 14 amino acids. From germline, CDR1 is SGHTA and CDR2 FQGNSA. CDR3 coding DNA: TGTGCCAGCACCAGTGGGGGGACCAAAAACATTCAGTACTTC. Translated, it gives CASTSGGTKNIQYF.

This CDR3 is CASSVQGSYNEQFF. The CDR3, as DNA: TGTGCCAGTAGTGTACAGGGATCATACAATGAGCAGTTCTTC. V usage is TRBV19 and J usage is TRBJ2-1, with TRBD1 as a possible D gene (6 bases). CDR1 is LNHDA and CDR2 is SQIVND in the germline V gene (reference sequence). The germline V and J ends were trimmed by 5 bases and 4 bases, with 12 bases remaining between them. This CDR3 has 14 amino acids.